These 10 T cell receptor beta chains share one sample of origin, sequenced in a study of PD-1 blockade in mismatch repair-deficient tumors. Some clones are missing from TCRdb's copy, which holds only in-frame ones; the method was immunoSEQ multiplex PCR. The sample includes roughly 120,000 clones, 88% of them seen just once. The material was peripheral blood, obtained roughly 67 weeks after starting pembrolizumab. Every receptor here comes from an adult with mismatch repair-deficient cancer.

The chain combines TRBV5-4 with TRBJ2-1; 9 bases are shared with TRBD2. V gave up 0 bases and J gave up 3 bases; unmatched junction bases: 4. Germline loops: CDR1 SGHNT, CDR2 YYREEE (reference sequence). CDR3 size: 16 residues. In DNA form, the CDR3 reads TGTGCCAGCAGCTTGGGGGCGGGAGGGGTCTACAATGAGCAGTTCTTC. Translating gives CASSLGAGGVYNEQFF.

V and J are TRBV11-3 and TRBJ2-1, with D possibly called TRBD1 or TRBD2 (6 bases each). V was clipped by 8 bases and J by 1 base, with 15 bases between them. Germline loops: CDR1 SGHNT, CDR2 YENEEA. The CDR3 is made up of 15 amino acids. CDR3 in amino acids: CASGEGGLSYNEQFF. In DNA form, the CDR3 reads TGTGCCAGCGGAGAGGGGGGTCTGTCCTACAATGAGCAGTTCTTC.

The chain employs TRBV11-2 and TRBJ1-4; 7 bases are shared with TRBD1. This CDR3 region has 15 residues. V was pared by 5 bases and J by 0 bases, with 3 bases of the junction left unmatched. The germline V gene encodes CDR1 SGHAT and CDR2 FQNNGV. The CDR3 sequence: CASSRQGATNEKLFF. The CDR3 DNA reads TGTGCCAGCAGCCGACAGGGCGCAACTAATGAAAAACTGTTTTTT.

This chain links TRBV10-2 with TRBJ1-5; D perhaps matches TRBD1 (5 bases). The V end was cut by 1 base, the J end by 5 bases, with 6 bases between. This CDR3 region has 13 residues. Germline CDR1 reads WSHSY; CDR2 reads SAAADI. The CDR3 sequence is CASSEWGYQPQHF. The CDR3 nucleotides are TGCGCCAGCAGTGAGTGGGGGTATCAGCCCCAGCATTTT.

V and J are TRBV4-1 and TRBJ2-7; TRBD2 matches at 11 bases. Germline V gives CDR1 MGHRA, CDR2 YSYEKL. The junction had 3 bases not matched to a gene; V was cut back by 4 bases and J by 1 base. CDR3 length: 15 amino acids. The CDR3 DNA reads TGCGCCAGCAGCCTTACTAGCGGGAGTTCCTACGAGCAGTACTTC. Translation: CASSLTSGSSYEQYF.

The chain joins TRBV27 to TRBJ1-4, with no clear D. Trimming took 3 bases from V and 8 from J, leaving 13 bases between them. Germline CDR1 reads MNHEY; CDR2 reads SMNVEV (reference sequence). This CDR3 has 14 amino acids. This CDR3 reads CASSFGNTGEKLFF. For the CDR3, the DNA is TGTGCCAGCAGTTTCGGTAACACGGGGGAAAAACTGTTTTTT.

The chain recombines TRBV2 with TRBJ2-2, with 8 bases fitting TRBD1. V shed 10 bases and J 4 bases; nucleotides not matched to a gene: 8. The CDR3 is made up of 14 amino acids. Germline V gene lookup returns CDR1 SNHLY and CDR2 FYNNEI. The CDR3 is CANSRTGSTGELFF. CDR3 coding DNA: TGTGCCAATTCTAGGACAGGGAGCACCGGGGAGCTGTTTTTT. Drawing the rest from reference TRBV2 and TRBJ2-2, the complete variable domain is EPEVTQTPSHQVTQMGQEVILRCVPISNHLYFYWYRQILGQKVEFLVSFYNNEISEKSEIFDDQFSVERPDGSNFTLKIRSTKLEDSAMYFCANSRTGSTGELFFGEGSRLTVL.

This sequence joins TRBV7-8 and TRBJ1-2; D not certain. This CDR3 region has 14 residues. Trimming shortened V by 2 bases and J by 8 bases, and 15 bases separated the two germline ends. The V gene's germline CDR1 is SGHVS and CDR2 FQNEAQ. The CDR3 loop reads CASSLSSGVYGYTF. The CDR3 DNA follows: TGTGCCAGCAGCTTATCGTCCGGGGTTTACGGCTACACCTTC.

CDR3 region: CASKKGPGMNTEAFF. The CDR3 DNA follows: TGTGCCAGCAAAAAAGGCCCAGGGATGAACACTGAAGCTTTCTTT. The J gene is TRBJ1-1, the V gene TRBV28; weak D call: TRBD1 (5 bases). The CDR3 is 15 amino acids. Germline V gene lookup returns CDR1 MDHEN and CDR2 SYDVKM. The V and J ends lost 7 bases and 0 bases respectively, with 15 bases between them.

The chain joins TRBV30 to TRBJ2-7, with D perhaps matching TRBD2 (5 bases). CDR1 is GTSNPN and CDR2 is SVGIG in the germline V gene (reference sequence). The CDR3 runs 11 residues. Trimming left V 5 bases short and J 4 bases short, with 9 bases between. CDR3 nucleotides: TGTGCCTGGGCACGAGGGTACGAGCAGTACTTC. Its translation is CAWARGYEQYF.